This TCR beta chain was captured by sequencing in a study of a mutant IDH1 vaccine in newly diagnosed glioma. Worth noting for this clone: Its target is unknown.

Documented time point: week 47, end of study. Doses consisted of 300 ug of mutant IDH1 20-mer peptide each, paired with topical imiquimod. There are 10 residues in the CDR3. The V and J ends lost 3 bases and 10 bases respectively, with 7 bases between them. Germline V gene lookup returns CDR1 DFQATT and CDR2 SNEGSKA (reference sequence). Method: immunoSEQ multiplex PCR; TCRdb's copy keeps in-frame clones and lacks some. In the table there are tens of thousands of clones, more than 70% of which are singletons. V is TRBV20-1 and J is TRBJ2-1; D is unresolved. The receptor was derived from a man between 35 and 55 years old with glioma. The sequenced sample was PBMCs, obtained from a glioma patient whose treatment included an IDH1 peptide vaccine. The CDR3 bases are TGCAGTGCTAGTGGTCTGGAGCAGTTCTTC. Encoded protein: CSASGLEQFF.